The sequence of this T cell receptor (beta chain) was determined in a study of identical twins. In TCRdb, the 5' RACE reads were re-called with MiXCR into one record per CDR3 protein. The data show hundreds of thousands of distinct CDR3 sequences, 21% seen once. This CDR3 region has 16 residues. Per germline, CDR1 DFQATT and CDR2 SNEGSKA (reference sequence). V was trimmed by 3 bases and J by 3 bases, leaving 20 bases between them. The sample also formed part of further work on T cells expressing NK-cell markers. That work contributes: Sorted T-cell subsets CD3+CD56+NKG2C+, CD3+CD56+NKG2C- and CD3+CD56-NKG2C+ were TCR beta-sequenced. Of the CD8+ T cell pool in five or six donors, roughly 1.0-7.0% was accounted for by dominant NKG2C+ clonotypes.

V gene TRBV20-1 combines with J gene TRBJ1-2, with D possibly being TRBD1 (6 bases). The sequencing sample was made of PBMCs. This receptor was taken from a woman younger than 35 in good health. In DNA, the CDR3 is TGCAGTGCTAGCCCCCGGTGGAGGGGGGTCCACTATGGCTACACCTTC. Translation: CSASPRWRGVHYGYTF.